Following are 9 T cell receptor beta chains from one sample sequenced in a study of blood T cell repertoires in COVID-19. Produced via immunoSEQ multiplex PCR; TCRdb's table is partial and in-frame only. The data show under 250,000 clones, less than 85% seen once. Input material: PBMCs or T cells enriched from blood (not recorded which). The receptors were sampled from a man between 60 and 70 years old who had recovered from COVID-19.

The chain combines TRBV19 with TRBJ1-3; 8 bases agree with TRBD1. The J segment lost 3 bases and the V segment lost 5 bases, leaving 6 bases of the junction unmatched. The CDR3 extends over 15 amino acids. CDR1 LNHDA and CDR2 SQIVND come from the germline V gene (reference sequence). CDR3 sequence: CASSADRVYGNTIYF. For the CDR3, the DNA is TGTGCCAGTAGTGCGGACAGGGTGTATGGAAACACCATATATTTT.

The chain has TRBV4-3 and TRBJ2-1, with a weak D call TRBD2 (5 bases). Germline V lookup: CDR1 LGHNA, CDR2 YSLEER. Trimming left V 0 bases short and J 9 bases short, with 18 bases between. The CDR3 runs 16 residues. The CDR3 DNA sequence: TGCGCCAGCAGCCAAGATGAGGGTAGCGTGGTTACTGAGCAGTTCTTC. It yields the protein CASSQDEGSVVTEQFF.

The chain recombines TRBV20-1 with TRBJ1-5; D might be TRBD1 (5 bases). This CDR3 has 16 amino acids. V was shortened by 3 bases and J by 4 bases, with 19 bases between the two germline ends. Germline CDR1 DFQATT, CDR2 SNEGSKA (reference sequence). CDR3 sequence reads: CSASIGASDGNQPQHF. The CDR3 region has the DNA TGCAGTGCTAGTATAGGGGCCTCGGACGGGAATCAGCCCCAGCATTTT.

The rearrangement links TRBV19 to TRBJ1-1; D is possibly TRBD1 (5 bases). This CDR3 comprises 13 residues. Germline CDR1 is LNHDA and CDR2 is SQIVND (reference sequence). With 1 base removed from V and 4 bases from J, the gap between germline ends came to 7 bases. The CDR3 nucleotides read TGTGCCAGTAGTATAGGAAGGGGCACTGAAGCTTTCTTT. Its translation is CASSIGRGTEAFF. The full variable domain, with the rest looked up from reference TRBV19 and TRBJ1-1, is DGGITQSPKYLFRKEGQNVTLSCEQNLNHDAMYWYRQDPGQGLRLIYYSQIVNDFQKGDIAEGYSVSREKKESFPLTVTSAQKNPTAFYLCASSIGRGTEAFFGQGTRLTVV.

The chain recombines TRBV3-1 (or the pseudogene TRBV3-2) with TRBJ1-5; no definite D call. V was clipped by 1 base and J by 0 bases, with 4 bases between them. The CDR3 runs 14 residues. Germline-derived CDR1 and CDR2 are LGHDT and YNNKEL (reference sequence). The CDR3 region has the DNA TGTGCCAGCAGCCAAGGTCATAGCAATCAGCCCCAGCATTTT. Its translation: CASSQGHSNQPQHF.

This clone appeared once. The J gene is TRBJ1-2, the V gene TRBV24-1; perhaps TRBD1 as D (6 bases). Trimming removed 2 bases from V and 7 bases from J, with 13 bases in between. Germline V CDR1 and CDR2: KGHDR, SFDVKD. The CDR3 contains 14 residues. CDR3: CATSDSAGALGYTF. For the CDR3, the DNA is TGTGCCACCAGTGATTCCGCAGGGGCGCTTGGCTACACCTTC.

The rearrangement links TRBV10-2 to TRBJ1-2, with 7 nucleotides matching TRBD1. V lost 6 bases to trimming and J lost 1 base; unmatched junction nucleotides: 11. The CDR3 length is 16 residues. Per germline, CDR1 WSHSY and CDR2 SAAADI. The CDR3 is CASRAGNRGLNYGYTF. CDR3 nucleotides: TGCGCCAGCAGGGCTGGGAACAGGGGCCTTAACTATGGCTACACCTTC.

This clone occurred a few times. The chain uses TRBV19 and TRBJ1-3; 7 positions match TRBD1. The length of the CDR3 is 14 residues. Per germline, CDR1 LNHDA and CDR2 SQIVND (reference sequence). After removal of 9 bases from V and 3 bases from J, the junction contained 8 bases not matched to a gene. This chain's CDR3 is CASRQGRYGNTIYF. CDR3 sequence (DNA): TGTGCCAGCAGACAGGGAAGGTATGGAAACACCATATATTTT.

This clone is a singleton in its sample. The V call is TRBV27, the J call TRBJ1-1, with 8 nucleotides matching TRBD1. The germline CDR1 and CDR2 sequences are MNHEY and SMNVEV (reference sequence). V shed 5 bases and J 5 bases; nucleotides not matched to a gene: 10. There are 15 residues in the CDR3. CDR3 sequence reads: CASSPTRTGRTEAFF. CDR3 in DNA: TGTGCCAGCAGTCCAACGCGGACAGGGCGGACTGAAGCTTTCTTT.